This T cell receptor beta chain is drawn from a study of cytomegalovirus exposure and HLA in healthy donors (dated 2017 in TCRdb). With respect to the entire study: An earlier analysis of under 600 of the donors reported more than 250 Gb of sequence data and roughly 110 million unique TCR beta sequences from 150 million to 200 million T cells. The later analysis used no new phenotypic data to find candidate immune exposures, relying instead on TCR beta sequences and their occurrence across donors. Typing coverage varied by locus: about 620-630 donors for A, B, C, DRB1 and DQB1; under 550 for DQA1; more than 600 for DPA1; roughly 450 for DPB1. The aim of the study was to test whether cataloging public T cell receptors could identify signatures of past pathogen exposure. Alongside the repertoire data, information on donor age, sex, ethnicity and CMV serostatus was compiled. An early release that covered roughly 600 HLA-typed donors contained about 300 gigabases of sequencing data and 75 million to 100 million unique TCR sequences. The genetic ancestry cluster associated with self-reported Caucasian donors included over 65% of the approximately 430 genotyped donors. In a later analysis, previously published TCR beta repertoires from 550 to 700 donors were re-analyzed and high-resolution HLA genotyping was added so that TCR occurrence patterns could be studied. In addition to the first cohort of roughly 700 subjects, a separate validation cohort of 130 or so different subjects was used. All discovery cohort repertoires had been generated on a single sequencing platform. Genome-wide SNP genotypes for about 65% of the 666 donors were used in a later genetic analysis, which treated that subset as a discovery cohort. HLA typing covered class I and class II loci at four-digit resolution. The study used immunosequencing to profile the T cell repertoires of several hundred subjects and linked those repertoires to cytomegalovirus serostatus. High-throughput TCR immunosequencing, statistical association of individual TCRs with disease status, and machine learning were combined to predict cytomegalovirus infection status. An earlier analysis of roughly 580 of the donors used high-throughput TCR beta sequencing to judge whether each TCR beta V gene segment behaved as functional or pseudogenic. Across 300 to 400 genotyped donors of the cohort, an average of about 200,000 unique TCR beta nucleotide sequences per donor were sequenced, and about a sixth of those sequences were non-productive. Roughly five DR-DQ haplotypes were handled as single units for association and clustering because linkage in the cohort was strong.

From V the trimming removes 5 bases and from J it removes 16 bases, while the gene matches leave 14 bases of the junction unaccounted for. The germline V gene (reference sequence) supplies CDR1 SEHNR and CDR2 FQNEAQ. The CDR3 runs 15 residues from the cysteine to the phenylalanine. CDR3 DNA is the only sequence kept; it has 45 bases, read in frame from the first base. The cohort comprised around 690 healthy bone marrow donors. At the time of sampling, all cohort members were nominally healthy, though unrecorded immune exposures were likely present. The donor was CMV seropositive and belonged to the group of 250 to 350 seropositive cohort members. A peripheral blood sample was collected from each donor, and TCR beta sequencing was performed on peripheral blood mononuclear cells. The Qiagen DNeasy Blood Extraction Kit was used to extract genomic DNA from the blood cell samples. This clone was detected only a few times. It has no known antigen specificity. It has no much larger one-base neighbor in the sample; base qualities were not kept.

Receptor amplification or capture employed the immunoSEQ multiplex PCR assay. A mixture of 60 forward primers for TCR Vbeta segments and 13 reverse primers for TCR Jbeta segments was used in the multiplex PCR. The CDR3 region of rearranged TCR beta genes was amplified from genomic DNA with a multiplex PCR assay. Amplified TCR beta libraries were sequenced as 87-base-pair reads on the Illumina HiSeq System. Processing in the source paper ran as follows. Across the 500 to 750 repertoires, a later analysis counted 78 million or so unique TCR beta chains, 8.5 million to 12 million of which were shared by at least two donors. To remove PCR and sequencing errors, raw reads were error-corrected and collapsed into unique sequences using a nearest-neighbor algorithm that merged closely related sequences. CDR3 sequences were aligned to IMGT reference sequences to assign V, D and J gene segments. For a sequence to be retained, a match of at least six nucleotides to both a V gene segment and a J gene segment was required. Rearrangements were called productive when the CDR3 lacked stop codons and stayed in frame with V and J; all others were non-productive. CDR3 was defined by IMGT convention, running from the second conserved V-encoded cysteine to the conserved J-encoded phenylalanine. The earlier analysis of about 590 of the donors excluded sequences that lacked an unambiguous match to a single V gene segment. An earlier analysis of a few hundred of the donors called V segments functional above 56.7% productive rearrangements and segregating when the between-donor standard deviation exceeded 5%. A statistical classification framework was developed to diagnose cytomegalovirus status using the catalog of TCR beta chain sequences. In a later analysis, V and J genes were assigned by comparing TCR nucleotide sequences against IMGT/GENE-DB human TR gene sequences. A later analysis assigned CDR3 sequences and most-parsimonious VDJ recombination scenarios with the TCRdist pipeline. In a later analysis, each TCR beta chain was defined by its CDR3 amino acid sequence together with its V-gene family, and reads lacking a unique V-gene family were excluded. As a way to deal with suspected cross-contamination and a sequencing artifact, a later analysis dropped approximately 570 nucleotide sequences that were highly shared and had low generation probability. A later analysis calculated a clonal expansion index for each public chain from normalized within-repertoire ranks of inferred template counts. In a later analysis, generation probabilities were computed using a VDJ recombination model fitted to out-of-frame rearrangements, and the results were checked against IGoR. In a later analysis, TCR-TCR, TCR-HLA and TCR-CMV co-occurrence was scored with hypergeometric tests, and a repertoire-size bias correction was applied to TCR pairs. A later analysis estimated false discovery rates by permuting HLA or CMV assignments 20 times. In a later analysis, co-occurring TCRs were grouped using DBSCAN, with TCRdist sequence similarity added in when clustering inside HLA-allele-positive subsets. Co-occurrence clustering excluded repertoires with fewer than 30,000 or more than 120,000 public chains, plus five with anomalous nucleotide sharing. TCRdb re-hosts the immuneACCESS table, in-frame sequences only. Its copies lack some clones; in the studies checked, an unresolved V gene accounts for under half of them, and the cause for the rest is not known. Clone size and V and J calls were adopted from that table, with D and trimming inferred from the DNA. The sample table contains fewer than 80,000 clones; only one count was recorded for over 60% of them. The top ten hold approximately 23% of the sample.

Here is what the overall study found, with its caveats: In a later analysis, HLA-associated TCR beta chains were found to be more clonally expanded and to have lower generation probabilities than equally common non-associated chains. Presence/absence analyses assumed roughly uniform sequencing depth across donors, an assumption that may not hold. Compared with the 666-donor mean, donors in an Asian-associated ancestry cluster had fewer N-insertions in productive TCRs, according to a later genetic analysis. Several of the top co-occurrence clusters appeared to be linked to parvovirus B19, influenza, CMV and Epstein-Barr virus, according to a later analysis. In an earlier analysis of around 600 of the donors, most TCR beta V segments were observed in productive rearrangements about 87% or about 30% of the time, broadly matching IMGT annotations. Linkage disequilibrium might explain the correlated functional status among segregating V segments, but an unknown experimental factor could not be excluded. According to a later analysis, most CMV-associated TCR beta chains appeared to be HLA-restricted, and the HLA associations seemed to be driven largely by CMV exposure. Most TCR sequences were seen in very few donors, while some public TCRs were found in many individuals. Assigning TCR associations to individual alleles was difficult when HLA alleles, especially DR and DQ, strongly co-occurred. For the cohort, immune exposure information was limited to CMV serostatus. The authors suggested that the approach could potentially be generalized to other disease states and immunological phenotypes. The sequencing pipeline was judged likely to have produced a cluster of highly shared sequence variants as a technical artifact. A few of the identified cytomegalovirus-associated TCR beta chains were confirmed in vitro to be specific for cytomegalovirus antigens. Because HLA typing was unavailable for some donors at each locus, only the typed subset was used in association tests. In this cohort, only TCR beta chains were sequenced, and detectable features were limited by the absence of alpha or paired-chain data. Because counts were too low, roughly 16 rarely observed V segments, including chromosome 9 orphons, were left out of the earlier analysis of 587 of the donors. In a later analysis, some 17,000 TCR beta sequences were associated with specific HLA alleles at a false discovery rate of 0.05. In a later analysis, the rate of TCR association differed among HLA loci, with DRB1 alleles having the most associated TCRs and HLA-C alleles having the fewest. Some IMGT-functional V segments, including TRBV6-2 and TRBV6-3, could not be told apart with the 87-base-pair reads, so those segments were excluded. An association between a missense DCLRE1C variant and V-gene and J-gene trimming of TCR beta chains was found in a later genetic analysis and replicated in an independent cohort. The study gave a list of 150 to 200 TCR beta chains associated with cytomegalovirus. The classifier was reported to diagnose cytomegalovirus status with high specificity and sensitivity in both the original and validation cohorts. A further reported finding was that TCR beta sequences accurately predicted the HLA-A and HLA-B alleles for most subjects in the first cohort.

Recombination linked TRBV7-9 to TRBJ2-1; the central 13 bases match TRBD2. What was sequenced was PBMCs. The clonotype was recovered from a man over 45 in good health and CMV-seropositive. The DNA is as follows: TGTGCCAGCAGCCCCACCGGGACTAGCGGGAACCCCCTATTCTTC. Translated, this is CASSPTGTSGNPLFF. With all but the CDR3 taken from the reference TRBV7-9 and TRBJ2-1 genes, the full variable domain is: DTGVSQNPRHKITKRGQNVTFRCDPISEHNRLYWYRQTLGQGPEFLTYFQNEAQLEKSRLLSDRFSAERPKGSFSTLEIQRTEQGDSAMYLCASSPTGTSGNPLFFGPGTRLTVL.